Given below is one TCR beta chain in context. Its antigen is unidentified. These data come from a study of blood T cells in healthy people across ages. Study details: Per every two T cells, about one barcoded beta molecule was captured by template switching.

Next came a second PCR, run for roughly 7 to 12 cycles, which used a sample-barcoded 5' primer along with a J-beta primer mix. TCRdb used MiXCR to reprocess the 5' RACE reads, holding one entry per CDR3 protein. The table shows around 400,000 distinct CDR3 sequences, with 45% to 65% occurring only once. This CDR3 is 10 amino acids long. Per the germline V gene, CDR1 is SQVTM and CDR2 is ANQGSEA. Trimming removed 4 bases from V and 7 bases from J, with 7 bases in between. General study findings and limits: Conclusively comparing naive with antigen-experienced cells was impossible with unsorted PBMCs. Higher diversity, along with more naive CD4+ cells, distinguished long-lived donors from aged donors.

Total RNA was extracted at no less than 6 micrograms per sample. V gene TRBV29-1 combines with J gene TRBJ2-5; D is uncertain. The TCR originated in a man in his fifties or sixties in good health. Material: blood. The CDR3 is CSVGDTTQYF. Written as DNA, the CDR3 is TGCAGCGTTGGGGATACGACCCAGTACTTC.